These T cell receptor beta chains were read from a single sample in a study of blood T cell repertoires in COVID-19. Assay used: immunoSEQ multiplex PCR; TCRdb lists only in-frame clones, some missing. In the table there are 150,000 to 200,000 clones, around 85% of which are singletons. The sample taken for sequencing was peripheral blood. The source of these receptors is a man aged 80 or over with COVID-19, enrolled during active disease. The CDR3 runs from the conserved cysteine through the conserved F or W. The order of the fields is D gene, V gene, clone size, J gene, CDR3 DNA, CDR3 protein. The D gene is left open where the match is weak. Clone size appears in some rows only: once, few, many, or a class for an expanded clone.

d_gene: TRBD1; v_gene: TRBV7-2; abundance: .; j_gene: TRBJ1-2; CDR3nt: TGTGCCAGCAGCTTACAGGGGGCGAGTAACTATGGCTACACCTTC; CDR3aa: CASSLQGASNYGYTF
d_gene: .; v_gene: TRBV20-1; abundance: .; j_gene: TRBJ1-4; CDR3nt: TGCAGTGCTGCCGTTTTGGCAAAACTGTTTTTT; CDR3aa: CSAAVLAKLFF
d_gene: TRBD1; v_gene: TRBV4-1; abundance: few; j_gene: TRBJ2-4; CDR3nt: TGCGCCAGCAGCCAAACGAACAGGGGAGCCAAAAACATTCAGTACTTC; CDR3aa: CASSQTNRGAKNIQYF
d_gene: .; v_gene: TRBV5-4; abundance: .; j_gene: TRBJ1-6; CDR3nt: TGTGCCAGCAGCTCACAGGGAAGCTCCAATTCACCCCTCCACTTT; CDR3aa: CASSSQGSSNSPLHF
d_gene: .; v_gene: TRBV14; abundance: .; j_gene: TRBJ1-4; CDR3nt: TGTGCCAGCAGCCCGGACAGTTATAATGAAAAACTGTTTTTT; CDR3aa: CASSPDSYNEKLFF
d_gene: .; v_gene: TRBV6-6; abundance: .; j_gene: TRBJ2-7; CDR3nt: TGTGCCAGCAGGCAGTTTCCCGAGCAGTACTTC; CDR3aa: CASRQFPEQYF
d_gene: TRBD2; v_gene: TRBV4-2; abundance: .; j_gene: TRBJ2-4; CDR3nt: TGTGCCAGCAGCCAAGATATGACTAAGGGAGGGAACATTCAGTACTTC; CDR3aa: CASSQDMTKGGNIQYF
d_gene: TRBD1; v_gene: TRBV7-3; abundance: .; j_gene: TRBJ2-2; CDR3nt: TGTGCCAGCAGCCGGACAGGGCCCGGGGAGCTGTTTTTT; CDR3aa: CASSRTGPGELFF
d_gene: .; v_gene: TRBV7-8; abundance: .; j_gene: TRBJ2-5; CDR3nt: TGTGCCAGCAGCTTATTAGCCCAGGGGCGCGAGACCCAGTACTTC; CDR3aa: CASSLLAQGRETQYF
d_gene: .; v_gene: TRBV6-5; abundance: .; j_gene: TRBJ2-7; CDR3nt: TGTGCCAGCAGACAGGGCGGCTCCTACGAGCAGTACTTC; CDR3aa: CASRQGGSYEQYF
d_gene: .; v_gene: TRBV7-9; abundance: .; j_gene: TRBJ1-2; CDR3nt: TGTGCCAGCAGCTCCCTACAGGGCCGCGGCTACACCTTC; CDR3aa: CASSSLQGRGYTF
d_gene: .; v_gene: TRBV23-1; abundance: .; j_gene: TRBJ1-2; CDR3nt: TGCGCCAGCAGTTCAAATCGGCCCTGGAGGGAAGGCTACACCTTC; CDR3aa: CASSSNRPWREGYTF
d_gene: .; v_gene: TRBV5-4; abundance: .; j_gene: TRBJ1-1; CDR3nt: TGTGCCAGCAGCTTCTCGGGGGGCCTGAACACTGAAGCTTTCTTT; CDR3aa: CASSFSGGLNTEAFF
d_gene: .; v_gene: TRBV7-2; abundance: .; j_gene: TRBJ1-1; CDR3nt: TGTGCCAGCAGATTAATTAGACAGAGTGGCATGAACACTGAAGCTTTCTTT; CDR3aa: CASRLIRQSGMNTEAFF
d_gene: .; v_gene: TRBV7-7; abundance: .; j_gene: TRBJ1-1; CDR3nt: TGTGCCAGCAGCTTAAACAGGTATGATGAAGCTTTCTTT; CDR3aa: CASSLNRYDEAFF
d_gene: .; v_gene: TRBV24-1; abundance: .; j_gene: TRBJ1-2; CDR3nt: TGTGCCACCAGTGACATTTATGGCTACACCTTC; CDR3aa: CATSDIYGYTF
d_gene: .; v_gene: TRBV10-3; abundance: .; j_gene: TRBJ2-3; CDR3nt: TGTGCCATCAGTGAGTCTGACACTCCCGATACGCAGTATTTT; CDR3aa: CAISESDTPDTQYF
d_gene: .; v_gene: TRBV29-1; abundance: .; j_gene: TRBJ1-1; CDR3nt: TGCAGCGTTGAAGAGGCACAGGGTGTCTCTGAAGCTTTCTTT; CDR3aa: CSVEEAQGVSEAFF
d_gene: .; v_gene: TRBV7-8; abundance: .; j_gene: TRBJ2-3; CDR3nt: TGTGCCAGCAGCAAGTCAGGCCCAGATACGCAGTATTTT; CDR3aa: CASSKSGPDTQYF
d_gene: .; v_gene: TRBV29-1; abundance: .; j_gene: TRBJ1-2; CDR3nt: TGCAGCGTCGGGGATTCGGCCAACTCCCCCCTCTATGGCTACACCTTC; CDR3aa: CSVGDSANSPLYGYTF
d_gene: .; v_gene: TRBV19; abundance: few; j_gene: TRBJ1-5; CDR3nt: TGTGCCAGTAGTTTTGGGGCAAACAATCAGCCCCAGCATTTT; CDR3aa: CASSFGANNQPQHF
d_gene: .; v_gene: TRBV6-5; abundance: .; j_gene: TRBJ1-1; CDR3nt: TGTGCCAGCACTAGTGCGGCGCCGCACGCTGAAGCTTTCTTT; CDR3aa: CASTSAAPHAEAFF
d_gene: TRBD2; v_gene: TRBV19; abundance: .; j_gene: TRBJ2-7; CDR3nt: TGTGCCAGTAGTATTGCGAGCGGGGGTTACTCCTACGAGCAGTACTTC; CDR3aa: CASSIASGGYSYEQYF
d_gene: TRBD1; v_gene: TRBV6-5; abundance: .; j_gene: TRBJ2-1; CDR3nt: TGTGCCAGCAGTTACCGGGACAGGCCGGGCAATGAGCAGTTCTTC; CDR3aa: CASSYRDRPGNEQFF
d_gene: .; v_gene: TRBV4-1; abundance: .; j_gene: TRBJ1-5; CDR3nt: TGCGCCAGCAGCCAAGAATCGACAGATTCCAATCAGCCCCAGCATTTT; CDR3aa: CASSQESTDSNQPQHF
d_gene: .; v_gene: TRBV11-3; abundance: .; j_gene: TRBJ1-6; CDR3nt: TGTGCCAGCAGCCGGCGGGAAAGCTCCTATAATTCACCCCTCCACTTT; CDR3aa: CASSRRESSYNSPLHF
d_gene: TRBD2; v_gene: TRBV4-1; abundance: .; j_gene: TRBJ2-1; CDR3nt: TGCGCCAGCAGCCAAAGATCTAAGCGGGGGGCATACAATGAGCAGTTCTTC; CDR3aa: CASSQRSKRGAYNEQFF
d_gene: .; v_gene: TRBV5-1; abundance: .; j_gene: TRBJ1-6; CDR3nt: TGCGCCAGCAGCTTGGGTAGCTCCTATAATTCACCCCTCCACTTT; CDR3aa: CASSLGSSYNSPLHF
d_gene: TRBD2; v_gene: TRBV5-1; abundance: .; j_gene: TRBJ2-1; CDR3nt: TGCGCCAGCAGCTTTGAGTCAGCGGGACGACAGTTCTTC; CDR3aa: CASSFESAGRQFF
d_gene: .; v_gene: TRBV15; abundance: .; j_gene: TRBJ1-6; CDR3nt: TGTGCCACCAGCAGACAGACAGATAATTCACCCCTCCACTTT; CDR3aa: CATSRQTDNSPLHF
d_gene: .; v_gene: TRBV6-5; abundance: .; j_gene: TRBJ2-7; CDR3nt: TGTGCCAGCCGCTCGGGGGACTCCTACGAGCAGTACTTC; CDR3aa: CASRSGDSYEQYF